This T cell receptor (beta chain) was found in a study of tumor and adjacent non-tumor tissue in lung cancer. Study overall: Patients comprised roughly 12 adenocarcinoma, a couple of squamous cell carcinoma and 1 small cell lung cancer. Patients were aged roughly 30 to 76, 10 men and roughly five women, stage I to III. Study-wide points: Compared with tumor, normal lung showed significantly lower TCR diversity. Normal lung showed higher cumulative top 100 clone frequency than tumor.

The template was RNA from unsorted bulk tissue. The V gene's germline CDR1 is SEHNR and CDR2 FQNEAQ (reference sequence). Trimming removed 5 bases at V and 2 bases at J, with 18 bases between. The CDR3 sequence is 16 residues long. TCRbeta libraries were built with three rounds of nested PCR, modified from ARM-PCR. TCRdb recomputed calls from the multiplex PCR reads with MiXCR, one row per CDR3 protein. The table has 100,000 to 120,000 distinct CDR3 sequences, approximately 84% seen once. With regard to this clonotype: Antigen unknown.

The sequenced sample was lung tumor tissue. The sequence was collected from a man aged 65-85 years with non-small cell lung cancer. V is TRBV7-9 and J is TRBJ1-2; no clear D. The CDR3 region has the DNA TGTGCCAGCAGCCCCAAGCTGGAGGGCCTCAACTATGGCTACACCTTC. It codes for CASSPKLEGLNYGYTF.